A selection of T cell receptor beta chains follows, all from one sample in a study of blood T cells in healthy people across ages. TCRdb redid the calling of the 5' RACE reads with MiXCR, one entry per CDR3 protein. The repertoire consists of 800,000 to 950,000 distinct CDR3 sequences, with roughly 52% occurring once and the leading ten covering 10% to 15%. Sequencing was done on a sample of blood. These receptors originate from a man aged 25 to 40 in good health. Both conserved end residues are part of each CDR3. Each record gives: clone size, J gene, D gene, V gene, CDR3 protein, CDR3 DNA. The D gene is left open where the match is weak. Some rows mark clone size as missing; the rest say once, few, many or name a class of expanded clone.

size: .; J: TRBJ2-2; D: TRBD2; V: TRBV7-2; CDR3: CASRSSAGRFTGELFF; DNA: TGTGCCAGCAGGTCCTCAGCGGGGCGTTTCACCGGGGAGCTGTTTTTT
size: .; J: TRBJ2-3; D: .; V: TRBV13; CDR3: CASSLDGRGVLRYTQYF; DNA: TGTGCCAGCAGCTTAGACGGCAGGGGAGTCCTTAGGTATACGCAGTATTTT
size: few; J: TRBJ2-7; D: .; V: TRBV20-1; CDR3: CSAILNLLNEQYF; DNA: TGCAGTGCTATATTAAACCTACTGAACGAGCAGTACTTC
size: .; J: TRBJ2-5; D: TRBD2; V: TRBV12-3/TRBV12-4; CDR3: CASSTGLARETQYF; DNA: TGTGCCAGCAGCACGGGACTAGCTAGGGAGACCCAGTACTTC
size: .; J: TRBJ1-1; D: .; V: TRBV29-1; CDR3: CSVASNSGQLNTEAFF; DNA: TGCAGCGTCGCGAGCAATTCCGGACAGTTGAACACTGAAGCTTTCTTT
size: .; J: TRBJ2-7; D: .; V: TRBV6-6; CDR3: CASRRDGSSYEQYF; DNA: TGTGCCAGCAGACGGGACGGTAGCTCCTACGAGCAGTACTTC
size: few; J: TRBJ2-6; D: TRBD1; V: TRBV6-5; CDR3: CASSPGTGNGANVLTF; DNA: TGTGCCAGCAGTCCGGGGACAGGGAATGGGGCCAACGTCCTGACTTTC
size: .; J: TRBJ2-7; D: TRBD1; V: TRBV11-3; CDR3: CASSLEQGATYEQYF; DNA: TGTGCCAGCAGCTTAGAACAGGGGGCCACCTACGAGCAGTACTTC
size: .; J: TRBJ2-2; D: .; V: TRBV20-1; CDR3: CSARDLSSTGELFF; DNA: TGCAGTGCTAGAGACCTTTCCAGCACCGGGGAGCTGTTTTTT
size: .; J: TRBJ2-4; D: .; V: TRBV11-3; CDR3: CASSEGGGGNIQYF; DNA: TGTGCCAGCAGCGAAGGGGGTGGGGGAAACATTCAGTACTTC
size: few; J: TRBJ2-5; D: .; V: TRBV6-1; CDR3: CASSEAWVGGEETQYF; DNA: TGTGCCAGCAGTGAAGCATGGGTGGGGGGCGAAGAGACCCAGTACTTC
size: once; J: TRBJ2-1; D: TRBD2; V: TRBV9; CDR3: CASNSGRAMTYNEQFF; DNA: TGTGCCAGCAATAGCGGGAGGGCCATGACCTACAATGAGCAGTTCTTC
size: few; J: TRBJ2-1; D: .; V: TRBV29-1; CDR3: CSVDLETGNEQFF; DNA: TGCAGCGTTGATTTAGAGACAGGCAATGAGCAGTTCTTC
size: many; J: TRBJ2-3; D: TRBD2; V: TRBV12-3/TRBV12-4; CDR3: CASSSIKRGSTDTQYF; DNA: TGTGCCAGCAGTTCCATAAAGCGGGGTAGCACAGATACGCAGTATTTT
size: .; J: TRBJ2-1; D: .; V: TRBV20-1; CDR3: CSASGATYNEQFF; DNA: TGCAGTGCTAGCGGGGCTACCTACAATGAGCAGTTCTTC
size: .; J: TRBJ1-4; D: TRBD1; V: TRBV13; CDR3: CASSLGSGTGFNEKLFF; DNA: TGTGCCAGCAGCTTAGGGTCCGGGACAGGCTTTAATGAAAAACTGTTTTTT
size: many; J: TRBJ1-2; D: TRBD1; V: TRBV25-1; CDR3: CASSEGTGSYGYTF; DNA: TGTGCCAGCAGTGAAGGGACAGGTTCCTATGGCTACACCTTC
size: .; J: TRBJ2-5; D: TRBD2; V: TRBV4-1; CDR3: CASSQDSGKETQYF; DNA: TGCGCCAGCAGCCAAGACAGCGGGAAAGAGACCCAGTACTTC
size: .; J: TRBJ2-5; D: TRBD2; V: TRBV10-3; CDR3: CAISERLASQETQYF; DNA: TGTGCCATCAGTGAGCGACTAGCGAGCCAAGAGACCCAGTACTTC
size: .; J: TRBJ2-5; D: .; V: TRBV20-1; CDR3: CSARELTGWGQYF; DNA: TGCAGTGCTAGGGAACTGACAGGCTGGGGGCAGTACTTC
size: few; J: TRBJ1-5; D: TRBD1; V: TRBV6-2/TRBV6-3; CDR3: CASSSRTGEDQPQHF; DNA: TGTGCCAGCAGTTCCCGGACAGGGGAGGATCAGCCCCAGCATTTT
size: .; J: TRBJ1-2; D: .; V: TRBV6-5; CDR3: CASSYFGDLRGYTF; DNA: TGTGCCAGCAGTTACTTTGGGGACCTGAGAGGCTACACCTTC
size: few; J: TRBJ2-3; D: .; V: TRBV5-1; CDR3: CASSKMAGDPTDTQYF; DNA: TGCGCCAGCAGCAAAATGGCAGGGGACCCGACAGATACGCAGTATTTT
size: once; J: TRBJ2-1; D: TRBD1; V: TRBV5-1; CDR3: CASGPGQTYNEQFF; DNA: TGCGCCAGCGGACCGGGACAGACCTACAATGAGCAGTTCTTC
size: once; J: TRBJ2-2; D: TRBD2; V: TRBV20-1; CDR3: CSARPGSGGPSGELFF; DNA: TGCAGTGCTCGACCTGGTAGCGGGGGCCCCTCCGGGGAGCTGTTTTTT
size: .; J: TRBJ1-1; D: TRBD1; V: TRBV10-3; CDR3: CAIRDRGTRTEAFF; DNA: TGTGCCATCAGGGACAGGGGGACGAGGACTGAAGCTTTCTTT
size: .; J: TRBJ2-3; D: .; V: TRBV12-3/TRBV12-4; CDR3: CASSRARESRYDTQYF; DNA: TGTGCCAGCAGCCGAGCGAGGGAATCTCGGTACGATACGCAGTATTTT
size: few; J: TRBJ2-5; D: TRBD1; V: TRBV10-3; CDR3: CAISEDRAETQYF; DNA: TGTGCCATCAGTGAAGACAGGGCAGAGACCCAGTACTTC
size: .; J: TRBJ2-1; D: TRBD2; V: TRBV6-2/TRBV6-3; CDR3: CASSSSGGAQNEQFF; DNA: TGTGCCAGCAGTTCGAGCGGGGGGGCCCAAAATGAGCAGTTCTTC
size: many; J: TRBJ2-3; D: TRBD2; V: TRBV11-3; CDR3: CASSLAGGRGTDTQYF; DNA: TGTGCCAGCAGCCTAGCGGGGGGAAGGGGCACAGATACGCAGTATTTT
size: few; J: TRBJ2-7; D: .; V: TRBV27; CDR3: CATTLTTDTLSEQYF; DNA: TGTGCCACCACCCTCACGACGGACACATTGAGCGAGCAGTACTTC
size: .; J: TRBJ2-5; D: .; V: TRBV7-9; CDR3: CASSSDGTRQETQYF; DNA: TGTGCCAGCAGCTCGGACGGGACTCGGCAAGAGACCCAGTACTTC
size: .; J: TRBJ2-1; D: TRBD2; V: TRBV6-6; CDR3: CASTPIRAGGKGNEQFF; DNA: TGTGCCAGCACCCCAATACGAGCGGGGGGAAAGGGGAATGAGCAGTTCTTC
size: .; J: TRBJ1-1; D: TRBD1; V: TRBV29-1; CDR3: CSVEEGRGLYGTEAFF; DNA: TGCAGCGTTGAAGAGGGCAGGGGGCTTTATGGAACTGAAGCTTTCTTT
size: .; J: TRBJ2-4; D: .; V: TRBV6-1; CDR3: CASSQPDLENIQYF; DNA: TGTGCCAGCAGCCAACCGGATCTAGAAAACATTCAGTACTTC
size: many; J: TRBJ2-3; D: .; V: TRBV7-2; CDR3: CASSLALQDTQYF; DNA: TGTGCCAGCAGCTTAGCCCTACAGGATACGCAGTATTTT
size: .; J: TRBJ1-1; D: TRBD1; V: TRBV12-3/TRBV12-4; CDR3: CASSHSDRDFTEAFF; DNA: TGTGCCAGCAGTCATTCCGACAGGGACTTCACTGAAGCTTTCTTT
size: few; J: TRBJ2-3; D: TRBD2; V: TRBV27; CDR3: CASSLRLAGDTQYF; DNA: TGTGCCAGCAGCCTGCGACTAGCGGGGGATACGCAGTATTTT
size: .; J: TRBJ1-5; D: .; V: TRBV20-1; CDR3: CSARGLGVSNQPQHF; DNA: TGCAGTGCTAGGGGTCTGGGGGTTAGCAATCAGCCCCAGCATTTT
size: .; J: TRBJ2-7; D: .; V: TRBV4-1; CDR3: CASSQDPGGSSYEQYF; DNA: TGCGCCAGCAGCCAAGATCCGGGGGGCAGCTCCTACGAGCAGTACTTC
size: .; J: TRBJ1-2; D: .; V: TRBV5-5; CDR3: CASSLQGPGPYGYTF; DNA: TGTGCCAGCAGCTTGCAGGGTCCGGGACCATATGGCTACACCTTC
size: .; J: TRBJ2-3; D: TRBD2; V: TRBV29-1; CDR3: CSVSGGASTDTQYF; DNA: TGCAGCGTTTCGGGGGGTGCTAGCACAGATACGCAGTATTTT
size: .; J: TRBJ1-1; D: .; V: TRBV12-3/TRBV12-4; CDR3: CASSGRGGSEAFF; DNA: TGTGCCAGCAGTGGACGGGGAGGGTCTGAAGCTTTCTTT
size: .; J: TRBJ2-2; D: .; V: TRBV9; CDR3: CASSVYGGPGELFF; DNA: TGTGCCAGCAGCGTATACGGAGGCCCCGGGGAGCTGTTTTTT